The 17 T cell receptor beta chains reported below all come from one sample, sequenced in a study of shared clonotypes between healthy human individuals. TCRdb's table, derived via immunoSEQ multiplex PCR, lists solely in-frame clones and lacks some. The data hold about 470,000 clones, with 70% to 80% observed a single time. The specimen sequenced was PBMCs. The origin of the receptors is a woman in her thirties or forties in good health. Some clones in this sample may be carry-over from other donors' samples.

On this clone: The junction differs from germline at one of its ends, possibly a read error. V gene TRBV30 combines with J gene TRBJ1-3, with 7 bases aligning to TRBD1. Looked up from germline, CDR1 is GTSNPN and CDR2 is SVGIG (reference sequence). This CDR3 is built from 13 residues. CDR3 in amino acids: CALDRASGNAIYF. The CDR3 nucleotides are TGTGCCTTAGACAGGGCCTCTGGAAACGCCATATATTTT.

CDR3 in amino acids: CASGGRTANTGELFF. The CDR3 nucleotides are TGTGCCAGCGGGGGAAGGACGGCGAACACCGGGGAGCTGTTTTTT. The chain joins TRBV7-9 to TRBJ2-2; D may match TRBD1 or TRBD2 (5 bases each). Germline-derived CDR1 and CDR2 are SEHNR and FQNEAQ (reference sequence). The CDR3 is 15 amino acids. V shed 8 bases and J shed 0 bases, with 13 bases lying between them.

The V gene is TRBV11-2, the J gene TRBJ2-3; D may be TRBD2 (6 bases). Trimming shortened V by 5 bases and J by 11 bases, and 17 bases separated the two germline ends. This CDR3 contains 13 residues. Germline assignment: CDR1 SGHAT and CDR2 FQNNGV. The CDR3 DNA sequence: TGTGCCAGCAGCCACCCTTTAGCGGACAAGCAGTATTTT. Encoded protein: CASSHPLADKQYF.

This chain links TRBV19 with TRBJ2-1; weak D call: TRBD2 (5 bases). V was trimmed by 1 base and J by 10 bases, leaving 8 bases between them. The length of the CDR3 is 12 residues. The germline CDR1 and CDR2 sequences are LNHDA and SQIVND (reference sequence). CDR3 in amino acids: CASSIAGLEQFF. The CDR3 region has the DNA TGTGCCAGTAGTATAGCGGGGTTAGAGCAGTTCTTC.

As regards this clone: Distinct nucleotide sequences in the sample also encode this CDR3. CDR3 in amino acids: CSARGSYEQYF. The CDR3 DNA follows: TGCAGTGCTAGAGGCAGCTACGAGCAGTACTTC. J is TRBJ2-7 and V is TRBV20-1, with D unclear. The CDR3 contains 11 residues. Germline CDR1 and CDR2: DFQATT and SNEGSKA (reference sequence). The ends were cut back, 1 base at V and 3 bases at J, with 4 bases in the middle.

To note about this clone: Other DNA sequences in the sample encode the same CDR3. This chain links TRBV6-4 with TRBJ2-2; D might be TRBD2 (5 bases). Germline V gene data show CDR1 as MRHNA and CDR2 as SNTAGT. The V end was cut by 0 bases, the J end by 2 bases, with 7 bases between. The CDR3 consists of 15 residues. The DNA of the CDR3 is TGTGCCAGCAGTGACTCAAGCGGAAACACCGGGGAGCTGTTTTTT. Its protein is CASSDSSGNTGELFF.

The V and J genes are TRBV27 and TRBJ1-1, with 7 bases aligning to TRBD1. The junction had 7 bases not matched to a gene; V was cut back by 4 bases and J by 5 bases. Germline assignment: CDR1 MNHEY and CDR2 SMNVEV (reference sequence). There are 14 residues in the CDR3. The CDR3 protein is CASSYNGQATEAFF. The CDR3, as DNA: TGTGCCAGCAGTTACAACGGACAGGCGACTGAAGCTTTCTTT.

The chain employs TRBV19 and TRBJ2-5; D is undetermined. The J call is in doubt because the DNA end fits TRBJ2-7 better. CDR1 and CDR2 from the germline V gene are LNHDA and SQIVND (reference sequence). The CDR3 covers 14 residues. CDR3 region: CASSIRAGSYEQYF. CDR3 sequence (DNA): TGTGCCAGTAGTATAAGGGCAGGATCCTACGAGCAGTACTTC.

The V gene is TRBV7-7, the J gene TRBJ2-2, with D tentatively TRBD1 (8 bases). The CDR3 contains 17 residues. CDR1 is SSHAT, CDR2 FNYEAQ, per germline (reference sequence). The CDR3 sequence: CARGGRTGSTNTGELFF. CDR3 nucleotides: TGTGCTAGGGGAGGGAGGACAGGGTCGACGAACACCGGGGAGCTGTTTTTT.

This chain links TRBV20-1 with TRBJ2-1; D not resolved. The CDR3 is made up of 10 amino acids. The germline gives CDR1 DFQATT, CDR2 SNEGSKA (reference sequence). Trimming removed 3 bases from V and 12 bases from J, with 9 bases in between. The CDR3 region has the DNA TGCAGTGCTAGCACAAAGGGGCAGTTCTTC. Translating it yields CSASTKGQFF.

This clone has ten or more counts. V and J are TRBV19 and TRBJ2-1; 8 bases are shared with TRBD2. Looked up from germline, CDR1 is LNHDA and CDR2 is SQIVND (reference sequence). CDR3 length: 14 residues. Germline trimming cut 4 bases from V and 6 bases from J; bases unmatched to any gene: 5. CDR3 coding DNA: TGTGCCAGTAGTACACCGGGACTAGTCAATGAGCAGTTCTTC. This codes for CASSTPGLVNEQFF.

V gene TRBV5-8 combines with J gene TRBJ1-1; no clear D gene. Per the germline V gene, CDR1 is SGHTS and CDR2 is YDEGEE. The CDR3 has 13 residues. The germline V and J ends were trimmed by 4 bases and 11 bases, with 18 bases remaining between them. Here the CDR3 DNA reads TGTGCCAGCAGCCCCTTTACTCGAGATCGGGCTTTCTTT. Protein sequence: CASSPFTRDRAFF.

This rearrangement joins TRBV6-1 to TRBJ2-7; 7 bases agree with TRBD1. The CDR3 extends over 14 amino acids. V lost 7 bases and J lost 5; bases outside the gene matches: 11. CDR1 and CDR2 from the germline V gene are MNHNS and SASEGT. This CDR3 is CASTYRGGTDEQYF. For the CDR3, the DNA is TGTGCCAGCACTTACAGGGGTGGGACGGACGAGCAGTACTTC.

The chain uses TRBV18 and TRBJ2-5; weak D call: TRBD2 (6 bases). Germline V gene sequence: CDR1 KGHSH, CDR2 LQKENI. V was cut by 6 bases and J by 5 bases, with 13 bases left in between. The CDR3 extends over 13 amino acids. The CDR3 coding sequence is TGTGCCAGCTCCGCCCGACTAGAGGAGACCCAGTACTTC. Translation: CASSARLEETQYF.

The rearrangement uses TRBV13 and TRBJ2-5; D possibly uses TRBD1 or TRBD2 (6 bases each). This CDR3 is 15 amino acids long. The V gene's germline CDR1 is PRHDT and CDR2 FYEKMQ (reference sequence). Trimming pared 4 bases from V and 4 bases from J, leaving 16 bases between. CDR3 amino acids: CASSSRLQGGETQYF. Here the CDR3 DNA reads TGTGCCAGCAGCTCGAGATTACAGGGAGGAGAGACCCAGTACTTC. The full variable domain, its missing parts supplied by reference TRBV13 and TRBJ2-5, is AAGVIQSPRHLIKEKRETATLKCYPIPRHDTVYWYQQGPGQDPQFLISFYEKMQSDKGSIPDRFSAQQFSDYHSELNMSSLELGDSALYFCASSSRLQGGETQYFGPGTRLLVL.

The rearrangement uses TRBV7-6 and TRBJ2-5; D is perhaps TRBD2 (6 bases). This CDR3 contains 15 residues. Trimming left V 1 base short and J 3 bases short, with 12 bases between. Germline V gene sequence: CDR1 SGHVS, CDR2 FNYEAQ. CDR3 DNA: TGTGCCAGCAGCTTAGGGAGGAGGGTAGAAGAGACCCAGTACTTC. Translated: CASSLGRRVEETQYF.

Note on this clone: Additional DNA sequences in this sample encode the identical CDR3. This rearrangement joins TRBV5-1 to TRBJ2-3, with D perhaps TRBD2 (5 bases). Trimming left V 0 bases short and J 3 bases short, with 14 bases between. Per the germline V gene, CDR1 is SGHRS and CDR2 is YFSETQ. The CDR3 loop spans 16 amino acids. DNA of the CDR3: TGCGCCAGCAGCTTGGCCACCAGCGGTGGGACAGATACGCAGTATTTT. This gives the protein CASSLATSGGTDTQYF.